The source of this TCR beta chain is a study of OX40 agonist ivuxolimab in advanced cancers. Across the study: Among those enrolled, mean age was 60 years (range 23 to 79) and 75% to 90% were male. There were three patients with partial responses, one having hepatocellular carcinoma and two cutaneous melanoma. Points from the study as a whole: The study found among the lowest clonal expansion in partial responders at 0.1-3.0 mg/kg.

V dropped 4 bases and J dropped 5 bases, with 13 bases sitting between them. This CDR3 has 14 residues. Germline values: CDR1 MNHNS, CDR2 SASEGT. Of note for this clone: Antigen unknown.

The assay was immunoSEQ multiplex PCR, and TCRdb's table has in-frame clones only and misses some. Of fewer than 25,000 clones listed, 80% to 90% are singletons. The clonotype originates from an adult with an advanced solid tumor such as melanoma, head and neck, liver or kidney cancer. The V and J genes are TRBV6-1 and TRBJ2-3; TRBD2 might be the D (6 bases). Sequencing used CD4+ or CD8+ T cells sorted from blood, obtained in a trial of the OX40 agonist ivuxolimab. The CDR3 here is CASSARGAGDTQYF. The CDR3, as DNA: TGTGCCAGCAGTGCCCGCGGGGCCGGAGATACGCAGTATTTT.